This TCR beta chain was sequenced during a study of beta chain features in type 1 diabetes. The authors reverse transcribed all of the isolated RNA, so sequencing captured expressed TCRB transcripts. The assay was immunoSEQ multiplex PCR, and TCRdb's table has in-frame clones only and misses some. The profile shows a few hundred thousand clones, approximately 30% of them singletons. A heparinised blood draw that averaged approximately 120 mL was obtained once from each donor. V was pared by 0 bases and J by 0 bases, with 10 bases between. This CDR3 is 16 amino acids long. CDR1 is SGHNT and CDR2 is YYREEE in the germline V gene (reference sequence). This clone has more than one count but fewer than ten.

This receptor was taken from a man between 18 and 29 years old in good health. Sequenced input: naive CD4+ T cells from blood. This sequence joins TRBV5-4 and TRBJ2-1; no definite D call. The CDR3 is CASSLGSEPSYNEQFF. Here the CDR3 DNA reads TGTGCCAGCAGCTTGGGTTCCGAGCCCTCCTACAATGAGCAGTTCTTC.